These 30 T cell receptor beta chains share one sample of origin, sequenced in a study of shared clonotypes between healthy human individuals. Sequencing was performed with immunoSEQ multiplex PCR; in TCRdb, only in-frame clones are kept and a portion is missing. Found here are roughly 2.2 million clones, more than 80% of them singletons; the top ten hold 0.3% to 0.4%. Source material: naive CD4+ T cells from PBMCs. Subset of the sample: CD45RA+ positively selected. These receptors originate from a man in his late teens or twenties in good health. Some clones in this sample may be carry-over from other donors' samples.

The chain carries TRBV6-1 and TRBJ2-5, with D possibly matching TRBD1 (6 bases). Germline V gives CDR1 MNHNS, CDR2 SASEGT. The V and J ends lost 3 bases and 1 base respectively, with 12 bases between them. There are 15 residues in the CDR3. The CDR3 DNA reads as TGTGCCAGCAGTGATAATACAGGGCCCCAAGAGACCCAGTACTTC. Amino acids: CASSDNTGPQETQYF.

The CDR3 bases are TGCGCCAGCAGCTTGGATCCAGCGGAAGGCTCAGATACGCAGTATTTT. This sequence encodes CASSLDPAEGSDTQYF. The chain couples TRBV5-1 to TRBJ2-3; D possibly corresponds to TRBD2 (5 bases). V lost 0 bases to trimming and J lost 4 bases, with 15 bases between them. This CDR3 spans 16 amino acids. Germline assignment: CDR1 SGHRS and CDR2 YFSETQ.

V gene TRBV11-2 combines with J gene TRBJ1-2, with TRBD1 matching over 7 bases. The ends lost 5 bases at V and 8 bases at J; junction bases unmatched: 11. The CDR3 consists of 14 residues. Germline CDR1 and CDR2: SGHAT and FQNNGV. In DNA form, the CDR3 reads TGTGCCAGCAGCCAACCGGGACAGAGGAGCGGCTACACCTTC. This gives the protein CASSQPGQRSGYTF.

The chain combines TRBV30 with TRBJ1-2; D may be TRBD1 (6 bases). This CDR3 spans 13 amino acids. V gave up 2 bases and J gave up 2 bases, with 9 bases separating them. Germline loops: CDR1 GTSNPN, CDR2 SVGIG (reference sequence). The CDR3 sequence: CAWSLGTNYGYTF. CDR3 in DNA: TGTGCCTGGAGTCTCGGGACAAACTATGGCTACACCTTC.

The DNA for the CDR3 is TGTGCCAGCAGCCAGAGGTGGCTAGCGGGGGGAGAGGGTACGCAGTATTTT. Its translation is CASSQRWLAGGEGTQYF. This chain uses TRBV7-2 with TRBJ2-3; 11 bases line up with TRBD2. CDR1 is SGHTA, CDR2 FQGNSA, per germline. Unmatched junction bases numbered 15, after V lost 5 bases and J lost 8 bases. This CDR3 has 17 amino acids.

The chain carries TRBV29-1 and TRBJ1-4; tentative D call: TRBD1 (6 bases). Germline V gene data show CDR1 as SQVTM and CDR2 as ANQGSEA. The CDR3 loop spans 15 amino acids. Trimming pared 6 bases from V and 2 bases from J, leaving 16 bases between. CDR3 DNA: TGCAGCGTCTCCCCGCAGGGGACGACTAATGAAAAACTGTTTTTT. Amino acid sequence: CSVSPQGTTNEKLFF.

The chain recombines TRBV11-3 with TRBJ2-5, with 9 bases identical to TRBD1. V lost 5 bases and J lost 5; bases outside the gene matches: 9. The CDR3 sequence is 15 residues long. Germline assignment: CDR1 SGHNT and CDR2 YENEEA. CDR3 region: CASSKDGTGFETQYF. CDR3 sequence (DNA): TGTGCCAGCAGCAAAGACGGGACAGGGTTCGAGACCCAGTACTTC.

V and J are TRBV4-2 and TRBJ2-7; D is undetermined. The germline V gene has CDR1 LGHNA and CDR2 YNFKEQ. Deletions cut 0 bases from V and 0 bases from J, with 6 bases between. The CDR3 runs 14 residues. The chain's CDR3 is CASSQDPSSYEQYF. CDR3 bases: TGTGCCAGCAGCCAAGATCCTAGCTCCTACGAGCAGTACTTC.

V gene TRBV7-9 combines with J gene TRBJ1-1, with 7 bases matching TRBD1. The V gene's germline CDR1 is SEHNR and CDR2 FQNEAQ (reference sequence). The CDR3 has 16 residues. The V segment lost 5 bases and the J segment 4 bases; nucleotides outside the gene matches: 13. The CDR3 reads CASSRNQGVGGTEAFF. The CDR3 DNA sequence: TGTGCCAGCAGCCGTAATCAGGGGGTAGGTGGCACTGAAGCTTTCTTT.

The chain couples TRBV19 to TRBJ1-5; no clear D gene. CDR1 is LNHDA, CDR2 SQIVND, per germline (reference sequence). The length of the CDR3 is 13 residues. V gave up 0 bases and J gave up 7 bases, with 7 bases separating them. This CDR3 reads CASSIEAGQPQHF. For the CDR3, the DNA is TGTGCCAGTAGTATAGAGGCTGGGCAGCCCCAGCATTTT.

Details on this clone: The sample contains more than one DNA sequence encoding this CDR3. The chain links TRBV11-3 to TRBJ2-7; TRBD2 agrees at 7 bases. CDR1 is SGHNT and CDR2 is YENEEA in the germline V gene. This CDR3 spans 14 amino acids. V was pared by 5 bases and J by 0 bases, with 4 bases of the junction left unmatched. In DNA, the CDR3 is TGTGCCAGCAGCCCCGGCGGGGGCTCCTACGAGCAGTACTTC. It translates to CASSPGGGSYEQYF.

This chain links TRBV4-2 with TRBJ2-1, with TRBD2 matching 9 bases. Unmatched junction bases numbered 12, after V lost 4 bases and J lost 5 bases. The length of the CDR3 is 17 residues. Germline CDR1 reads LGHNA; CDR2 reads YNFKEQ. CDR3 loop: CASSRSIPGLANNEQFF. CDR3 coding DNA: TGTGCCAGCAGCCGTTCCATACCGGGACTAGCAAACAATGAGCAGTTCTTC.

This clone was observed once. In DNA, the CDR3 is TGTGCCAGCAGCAGCTATCACAGGGGCTCCCAAAATCAGCCCCAGCATTTT. Its translation: CASSSYHRGSQNQPQHF. J is TRBJ1-5 and V is TRBV5-6, with 7 bases that match TRBD1. CDR1 is SGHDT, CDR2 YYEEEE, per germline. After removal of 4 bases from V and 4 bases from J, the junction contained 14 bases not matched to a gene. This CDR3 is built from 17 residues.

The V and J genes are TRBV11-2 and TRBJ2-5; no clear D. This CDR3 is built from 14 residues. V shed 2 bases and J shed 5 bases, with 12 bases lying between them. Germline CDR1 SGHAT, CDR2 FQNNGV. CDR3 sequence (DNA): TGTGCCAGCAGCTTAACCCGGGCCGGTGAGACCCAGTACTTC. Residues: CASSLTRAGETQYF.

V usage is TRBV6-1 and J usage is TRBJ1-2; no clear D gene. Germline loops: CDR1 MNHNS, CDR2 SASEGT. The CDR3 covers 17 residues. V lost 2 bases and J 5 bases, leaving 21 bases between the germline ends. The CDR3, as DNA: TGTGCCAGCAGTGAACTTTTTATCGGCAGGCTGTGGTATGGCTACACCTTC. This encodes CASSELFIGRLWYGYTF.

This chain connects TRBV5-1 to TRBJ2-5; unclear D gene. The V and J ends lost 4 bases and 4 bases respectively, with 11 bases between them. CDR1 and CDR2 from the germline V gene are SGHRS and YFSETQ. This CDR3 is built from 13 residues. CDR3 DNA: TGCGCCAGCAGCCCTGCTATTCCAGAGACCCAGTACTTC. Its protein is CASSPAIPETQYF.

The genes are TRBV19 and TRBJ1-1, with TRBD1 as a possible D gene (5 bases). This CDR3 spans 14 amino acids. Looked up from germline, CDR1 is LNHDA and CDR2 is SQIVND (reference sequence). Trimming removed 5 bases at V and 5 bases at J, with 15 bases between. The CDR3 here is CASSEQAGNTEAFF. For the CDR3, the DNA is TGTGCCAGTAGTGAACAGGCGGGAAATACTGAAGCTTTCTTT. Full variable domain (outside the CDR3, taken from reference TRBV19 and TRBJ1-1): DGGITQSPKYLFRKEGQNVTLSCEQNLNHDAMYWYRQDPGQGLRLIYYSQIVNDFQKGDIAEGYSVSREKKESFPLTVTSAQKNPTAFYLCASSEQAGNTEAFFGQGTRLTVV.

This chain links TRBV15 with TRBJ1-5; D call uncertain. Trimming removed 5 bases from V and 3 bases from J, with 11 bases in between. This CDR3 has 14 residues. The germline CDR1 and CDR2 sequences are LNHNV and YYDKDF (reference sequence). CDR3 DNA sequence: TGTGCCACCAGCGCCGACGGAGTCAATCAGCCCCAGCATTTT. This sequence encodes CATSADGVNQPQHF. Together with reference TRBV15 and TRBJ1-5, the CDR3 gives the full variable domain: DAMVIQNPRYQVTQFGKPVTLSCSQTLNHNVMYWYQQKSSQAPKLLFHYYDKDFNNEADTPDNFQSRRPNTSFCFLDIRSPGLGDTAMYLCATSADGVNQPQHFGDGTRLSIL.

The CDR3 DNA is TGTGCCAGCAGTTTTCTAGCGGGATTGGTGCATGAGCAGTTCTTC. This codes for CASSFLAGLVHEQFF. The chain joins TRBV6-5 to TRBJ2-1; TRBD2 aligns across 9 bases. Germline V CDR1 and CDR2: MNHEY, SVGAGI. CDR3 size: 15 residues. Trimming cost V 4 bases and J 8 bases; bases outside gene matches: 9.

The chain combines TRBV15 with TRBJ2-2; TRBD1 is a possible D gene (5 bases). Germline CDR1 reads LNHNV; CDR2 reads YYDKDF (reference sequence). The CDR3 contains 17 residues. V shed 0 bases and J shed 4 bases, with 15 bases lying between them. In DNA, the CDR3 is TGTGCCACCAGCAGAGATCGGACACGTCGTGTCACCGGGGAGCTGTTTTTT. Encoded protein: CATSRDRTRRVTGELFF.

This chain links TRBV11-2 with TRBJ2-5, with 12 bases fitting TRBD2. The CDR3 is made up of 18 amino acids. CDR1 and CDR2 (germline): SGHAT, FQNNGV. The ends lost 5 bases at V and 5 bases at J; junction bases unmatched: 15. For the CDR3, the DNA is TGTGCCAGCAGCCCGATATTTGCTAGCGGGAGGGCCGCCGAGACCCAGTACTTC. This encodes CASSPIFASGRAAETQYF.

V usage is TRBV7-9 and J usage is TRBJ2-3, with a tentative D call TRBD1 (5 bases). V shed 2 bases and J shed 4 bases, with 10 bases lying between them. Germline loops: CDR1 SEHNR, CDR2 FQNEAQ (reference sequence). This CDR3 is 14 amino acids long. The CDR3: CASSLQGRPDTQYF. CDR3 in DNA: TGTGCCAGCAGCTTACAGGGTAGGCCAGATACGCAGTATTTT.

This clone was detected only once. The genes are TRBV7-9 and TRBJ1-2; 9 bases are shared with TRBD1. The CDR3 spans 11 residues. Germline CDR1 SEHNR, CDR2 FQNEAQ (reference sequence). V was clipped by 5 bases and J by 12 bases; unmatched bases: 4. CDR3 nucleotides: TGTGCCAGCAGCCCCCGGGACAGGGACACCTTC. Translating gives CASSPRDRDTF.

The chain carries TRBV4-3 and TRBJ2-2; D gene unclear. Trimming stripped 6 bases from V and 7 bases from J, with 6 bases between. The CDR3 spans 11 residues. Germline-derived CDR1 and CDR2 are LGHNA and YSLEER. The CDR3, as DNA: TGCGCCAGCAGACGAAACGGGGAGCTGTTTTTT. It encodes CASRRNGELFF.

The chain carries TRBV30 and TRBJ1-5, with D possibly being TRBD1 (6 bases). The germline CDR1 and CDR2 sequences are GTSNPN and SVGIG (reference sequence). The V end lost 3 bases, the J end lost 6 bases, and 12 bases lay between the germline ends. CDR3 length equals 13 residues. The CDR3 loop is CAWRGGASQPQHF. Written as DNA, the CDR3 is TGTGCCTGGAGAGGGGGGGCAAGTCAGCCCCAGCATTTT.

The V and J genes are TRBV25-1 and TRBJ2-5; 7 bases match TRBD1. Germline lookup yields CDR1 MGHDK and CDR2 SYGVNS. The CDR3 totals 18 residues. Trimming removed 0 bases from V and 2 bases from J; junction bases left unmatched: 12. CDR3 nucleotides: TGTGCCAGCAGTGAATATCGTTGGCAGGGGGTAGCACAAGAGACCCAGTACTTC. Amino acid sequence: CASSEYRWQGVAQETQYF.

V gene TRBV5-1 combines with J gene TRBJ2-1, with 15 bases matching TRBD2. Germline trimming cut 6 bases from V and 6 bases from J; bases unmatched to any gene: 4. CDR3 size: 15 residues. Germline V gene lookup returns CDR1 SGHRS and CDR2 YFSETQ. The CDR3 is CASTPGLAGGNEQFF. The DNA for the CDR3 is TGCGCCAGCACCCCGGGACTAGCGGGAGGCAATGAGCAGTTCTTC.

The chain is built from TRBV5-1 and TRBJ2-1, with a tentative D call TRBD2 (7 bases). This CDR3 contains 16 residues. CDR1 and CDR2 (germline): SGHRS, YFSETQ. The V end lost 0 bases, the J end lost 1 base, and 11 bases lay between the germline ends. CDR3 sequence reads: CASSLDGGASYNEQFF. In nucleotides, the CDR3 is TGCGCCAGCAGCTTGGATGGGGGGGCGTCCTACAATGAGCAGTTCTTC. Using reference TRBV5-1 and TRBJ2-1 for the parts outside the CDR3, the full variable domain is KAGVTQTPRYLIKTRGQQVTLSCSPISGHRSVSWYQQTPGQGLQFLFEYFSETQRNKGNFPGRFSGRQFSNSRSEMNVSTLELGDSALYLCASSLDGGASYNEQFFGPGTRLTVL.

The rearrangement joins TRBV7-9 to TRBJ2-5; D might be TRBD2 (6 bases). The ends were cut back, 5 bases at V and 5 bases at J, with 15 bases in the middle. The CDR3 covers 14 residues. Germline loops: CDR1 SEHNR, CDR2 FQNEAQ (reference sequence). For the CDR3, the DNA is TGTGCCAGCAGCATTCCGGGACTGAGGGAGACCCAGTACTTC. The encoded protein is CASSIPGLRETQYF.

This chain uses TRBV5-6 with TRBJ2-3; 13 nucleotides line up with TRBD2. This CDR3 has 19 amino acids. V trimming: 4 bases; J trimming: 3 bases; junction bases outside the gene matches: 14. CDR1 and CDR2 from the germline V gene are SGHDT and YYEEEE. Here the CDR3 reads CASSGGGRTSGRRTDTQYF. Written as DNA, the CDR3 is TGTGCCAGCAGCGGCGGCGGGAGGACTAGCGGGAGAAGGACAGATACGCAGTATTTT.